The 12 T cell receptor beta chains given below trace back to one sample, sequenced in a study of T cells in Graves' hyperthyroidism and ophthalmopathy. Amplification targeted TCR beta CDR3 regions from RNA transcripts. First-round RT-PCR targeting the TCR CDR3 was performed with the HTBI primer set. MiXCR was run by TCRdb on the multiplex PCR reads, yielding one entry per CDR3 protein. The table records 700,000 or so distinct CDR3 sequences, about 15% of them present only once. Source material: blood. The source of these receptors is a woman between 45 and 65 years old with Graves' ophthalmopathy.

The table lists this clonotype with many counts. CDR3 DNA: TGTGCCAGCAGCTTAGCGTCGGGAGAAGAGACCCAGTACTTC. Translated, it gives CASSLASGEETQYF. The chain has TRBV7-2 and TRBJ2-5; D possibly corresponds to TRBD2 (6 bases). This CDR3 comprises 14 residues. CDR1 and CDR2 from the germline V gene are SGHTA and FQGNSA. V dropped 0 bases and J dropped 3 bases, with 8 bases sitting between them.

This clonotype came up many times. This chain links TRBV3-1 with TRBJ2-3; the D gene is possibly TRBD2 (6 bases). This CDR3 comprises 15 residues. The V end was cut by 2 bases, the J end by 0 bases, with 9 bases between. The V gene's germline CDR1 is LGHDT and CDR2 YNNKEL (reference sequence). The CDR3 DNA reads TGTGCCAGCAGCCAACGGGACTTGAGCACAGATACGCAGTATTTT. This translates into CASSQRDLSTDTQYF.

There are many counts of this clonotype. The chain recombines TRBV12-3 or TRBV12-4 with TRBJ1-5; 8 bases are shared with TRBD1. J lost 2 bases, V lost 3 bases, and 9 bases had no gene match. The CDR3 totals 17 residues. Here the CDR3 reads CASSLSGGRYGNQPQHF. The CDR3 nucleotides read TGTGCCAGCAGTTTGTCAGGGGGCCGTTATGGCAATCAGCCCCAGCATTTT.

There are many counts of this clonotype. The gene calls are TRBV7-2 and TRBJ1-2; D is ambiguous. Germline-derived CDR1 and CDR2 are SGHTA and FQGNSA. V lost 8 bases and J 8 bases, leaving 12 bases between the germline ends. The CDR3 sequence is 11 residues long. In DNA form, the CDR3 reads TGTGCCAGCCGGCGGCGGGTGGGCTACACCTTC. It is translated as CASRRRVGYTF.

This clonotype was recorded at least ten times. The gene calls are TRBV7-2 and TRBJ2-3; D may be TRBD2 (5 bases). Trimming cost V 1 base and J 2 bases, with 13 bases left between them. The CDR3 consists of 16 residues. From germline, CDR1 is SGHTA and CDR2 FQGNSA. The CDR3 spells CASSLVASRSTDTQYF. In nucleotides, the CDR3 is TGTGCCAGCAGCTTAGTCGCTAGCCGGTCCACAGATACGCAGTATTTT. The full variable domain, rest sourced from reference TRBV7-2 and TRBJ2-3, is GAGVSQSPSNKVTEKGKDVELRCDPISGHTALYWYRQSLGQGLEFLIYFQGNSAPDKSGLPSDRFSAERTGGSVSTLTIQRTQQEDSAVYLCASSLVASRSTDTQYFGPGTRLTVL.

The sample holds many counts of this clonotype. In DNA form, the CDR3 reads TGCAGTGCTAGAGATATTTTTATTGTCGGACAGGGTAGTCAGCCCCAGCATTTT. It specifies CSARDIFIVGQGSQPQHF. The J gene is TRBJ1-5, the V gene TRBV20-1; 8 nucleotides align to TRBD1. The CDR3 totals 18 residues. Trimming at V came to 0 bases and at J to 6 bases, leaving 16 bases not matched to a gene. The germline V gene encodes CDR1 DFQATT and CDR2 SNEGSKA (reference sequence).

This clonotype came up many times. This chain joins TRBV29-1 and TRBJ1-4; D unclear. Germline V gene sequence: CDR1 SQVTM, CDR2 ANQGSEA. Trimming shortened V by 6 bases and J by 0 bases, and 11 bases separated the two germline ends. The CDR3 contains 14 residues. The CDR3 DNA reads as TGCAGCGTAGGATACAGAGCAACTAATGAAAAACTGTTTTTT. It translates to CSVGYRATNEKLFF.

The chain couples TRBV7-2 to TRBJ2-6, with D perhaps being TRBD1 or TRBD2 (5 bases each). CDR3 length: 16 amino acids. The V end lost 3 bases, the J end lost 1 base, and 10 bases lay between the germline ends. Germline CDR1 SGHTA, CDR2 FQGNSA. CDR3 loop: CASSFPGGSGANVLTF. CDR3 nucleotides: TGTGCCAGCAGCTTCCCTGGGGGTTCTGGGGCCAACGTCCTGACTTTC.

On this clonotype itself: A much more abundant neighbour one base away suggests this may be a read error. V is TRBV6-2 or TRBV6-3 and J is TRBJ1-2; 7 bases agree with TRBD1. The CDR3 is 14 residues long. CDR1 and CDR2 (germline): MNHEY, SVGEGT. CDR3 coding DNA: TGTGCCAGCAGTCAGCGGGACAGCAACTATGGCAACACCTTC. It specifies CASSQRDSNYGNTF.

This clonotype was detected ten times or more. The chain couples TRBV2 to TRBJ2-3, with TRBD2 identical over 10 bases. The CDR3 extends over 14 amino acids. V shed 5 bases, J shed 2 bases, and the junction held 1 base outside the gene matches. The V gene's germline CDR1 is SNHLY and CDR2 FYNNEI. CDR3 DNA: TGTGCCAGCAGTAGCGGGGGGGCCACAGATACGCAGTATTTT. Translation: CASSSGGATDTQYF. The complete variable domain, with remaining parts taken from reference TRBV2 and TRBJ2-3, reads EPEVTQTPSHQVTQMGQEVILRCVPISNHLYFYWYRQILGQKVEFLVSFYNNEISEKSEIFDDQFSVERPDGSNFTLKIRSTKLEDSAMYFCASSSGGATDTQYFGPGTRLTVL.

In its sample, this clonotype was seen many times. The rearrangement joins TRBV20-1 to TRBJ2-1, with 12 bases aligning to TRBD2. This CDR3 spans 15 amino acids. With 6 bases clipped from V and 7 bases from J, the junction kept 10 bases outside the gene matches. Germline CDR1 DFQATT, CDR2 SNEGSKA (reference sequence). CDR3 in amino acids: CSAKKPGTSGNEQFF. DNA of the CDR3: TGCAGTGCGAAAAAGCCCGGGACTAGCGGGAATGAGCAGTTCTTC.

This clonotype was seen more than once but under ten times. CDR3 residues: CASSGGTSGNHEQFF. The CDR3 DNA sequence: TGTGCCAGCAGCGGGGGGACTAGCGGGAATCATGAGCAGTTCTTC. The chain joins TRBV9 to TRBJ2-1; 13 bases align to TRBD2. Germline loops: CDR1 SGDLS, CDR2 YYNGEE. The CDR3 runs to 15 residues. With 3 bases clipped from V and 8 bases from J, the junction kept 5 bases outside the gene matches.